This T cell receptor (beta chain) was retrieved from a study of Ad26.COV2.S vaccination and SARS-CoV-2 variants. Treatment meaning: roughly 20 received Ad26.COV2.S at low or high dose, single or two shots; about five received placebo; per-sample allocation not given. The investigators took samples on day 63 after the first vaccine or placebo injection. Sequencing used immunoSEQ multiplex PCR; TCRdb keeps in-frame clones, though not all of them. Of approximately 400,000 clones in the sample, approximately 85% were seen once. Points on this clone: Its cognate antigen is unknown.

Study-wide points: The TCR-based breadth and depth measures might underestimate overall T cell responses. Across vaccine and placebo recipients, the breadth of non-spike TCRs was similar. People given the vaccine had a wider spike-specific TCR breadth than placebo recipients did.

This sample comprised peripheral blood, obtained in a trial of Ad26.COV2.S vaccine versus placebo. The sequence derives from a person aged 18-65 years who received the Ad26.COV2.S COVID-19 vaccine or a placebo.

CDR3 DNA: TGCGCCAGCAGCTTGGAGGGACAGGGGGCCCCGGCAGATACGCAGTATTTT. Translated, it gives CASSLEGQGAPADTQYF. The V gene is TRBV5-1, the J gene TRBJ2-3; 12 bases are shared with TRBD1. With V trimmed by 0 bases and J by 4 bases, 6 bases remained unmatched. Germline V CDR1 and CDR2: SGHRS, YFSETQ. This CDR3 contains 17 residues. Combining the CDR3 with reference TRBV5-1 and TRBJ2-3 gives the whole variable domain KAGVTQTPRYLIKTRGQQVTLSCSPISGHRSVSWYQQTPGQGLQFLFEYFSETQRNKGNFPGRFSGRQFSNSRSEMNVSTLELGDSALYLCASSLEGQGAPADTQYFGPGTRLTVL.